The 29 T cell receptor beta chains listed next were all sequenced from one sample in a study of cytomegalovirus exposure and HLA in healthy donors. The PCR used 60 Vbeta and 13 Jbeta primers. Libraries were prepared by immunoSEQ multiplex PCR; TCRdb keeps only in-frame clonotypes and omits some of them. The sample consists of 110,000 or so clones, roughly 82% of them appearing once. Specimen: PBMCs. The source is a man aged 18 to 29 in good health and CMV-seropositive.

In DNA form, the CDR3 reads TGTGCCAGCAGTGTACAGGGGTGGGACACTGAAGCTTTCTTT. It translates to CASSVQGWDTEAFF. The chain is built from TRBV27 and TRBJ1-1; TRBD1 matches 7 bases. This CDR3 contains 14 residues. CDR1 is MNHEY and CDR2 is SMNVEV in the germline V gene (reference sequence). V trimming: 5 bases; J trimming: 3 bases; junction bases outside the gene matches: 6.

The chain has TRBV5-1 and TRBJ2-1; D gene ambiguous. This CDR3 region has 13 residues. Germline CDR1 reads SGHRS; CDR2 reads YFSETQ. Trimming left V 0 bases short and J 6 bases short, with 7 bases between. CDR3 bases: TGCGCCAGCAGCTTGGTTTACGGCAATGAGCAGTTCTTC. Its translation is CASSLVYGNEQFF.

The chain carries TRBV11-2 and TRBJ2-7, with a weak D call TRBD1 (5 bases). V gave up 3 bases and J gave up 1 base, with 10 bases separating them. In germline, CDR1 is SGHAT, CDR2 FQNNGV. The CDR3 is 14 residues long. CDR3 in DNA: TGTGCCAGCAGCTTTTCGACAGCGTCCTACGAGCAGTACTTC. Translated: CASSFSTASYEQYF.

This clone turned up a few times. The chain is built from TRBV5-8 and TRBJ1-4; possible D gene TRBD1, 5 bases. Germline V gene lookup returns CDR1 SGHTS and CDR2 YDEGEE. The ends were cut back, 1 base at V and 8 bases at J, with 15 bases in the middle. This CDR3 is 15 amino acids long. CDR3: CASSLSRQGGEKLFF. CDR3 bases: TGTGCCAGCAGCTTGTCCCGGCAGGGTGGGGAAAAACTGTTTTTT.

This rearrangement joins TRBV10-3 to TRBJ1-5, with 9 positions matching TRBD1. V dropped 6 bases and J dropped 0; count of bases not matched to a gene: 3. CDR1 and CDR2 (germline): ENHRY, SYGVKD. This CDR3 region has 15 residues. In DNA, the CDR3 is TGTGCCATCAGCCGACAGGGGGATAGCAATCAGCCCCAGCATTTT. It translates to CAISRQGDSNQPQHF.

This clone has a single count. This chain joins TRBV5-1 and TRBJ2-1; D is ambiguous. This CDR3 spans 13 amino acids. Trimming took 0 bases from V and 8 from J, leaving 9 bases between them. Per the germline V gene, CDR1 is SGHRS and CDR2 is YFSETQ. The CDR3 DNA reads as TGCGCCAGCAGCTTGGATCGGGTGGATGAGCAGTTCTTC. As protein: CASSLDRVDEQFF.

This clone appeared a few times. The chain has TRBV6-5 and TRBJ2-7, with TRBD2 identical over 9 bases. In germline, CDR1 is MNHEY, CDR2 SVGAGI. The length of the CDR3 is 16 residues. V was clipped by 0 bases and J by 5 bases; unmatched bases: 8. The DNA of the CDR3 is TGTGCCAGCAGTTACTCGAGGGCGGGAGGGATCGACGAGCAGTACTTC. Translating gives CASSYSRAGGIDEQYF.

The V gene is TRBV5-1, the J gene TRBJ1-1, with D unresolved. This CDR3 contains 14 residues. From germline, CDR1 is SGHRS and CDR2 YFSETQ. Trimming took off 0 bases at V and 7 bases at J, with 13 bases between the two ends. CDR3 in amino acids: CASSLVSHQFEAFF. The CDR3 bases are TGCGCCAGCAGCTTGGTCAGTCACCAGTTTGAAGCTTTCTTT.

The chain links TRBV5-1 to TRBJ2-7; 8 bases map to TRBD1. The CDR3 loop spans 16 amino acids. Trimming at V came to 2 bases and at J to 0 bases, leaving 7 bases not matched to a gene. Germline V CDR1 and CDR2: SGHRS, YFSETQ. This CDR3 reads CASSLGQGDRSYEQYF. The CDR3, as DNA: TGCGCCAGCAGCTTAGGACAGGGCGATCGCTCCTACGAGCAGTACTTC.

The rearrangement links TRBV7-2 to TRBJ1-2; D may be TRBD1 (5 bases). Trimming took 2 bases from V and 8 from J, leaving 18 bases between them. Germline V gene sequence: CDR1 SGHTA, CDR2 FQGNSA. The CDR3 has 15 amino acids. The CDR3 DNA reads TGTGCCAGCAGCTTATGGGTCGGGCAGGGTGGGGGCTACACCTTC. Amino acids: CASSLWVGQGGGYTF.

V gene TRBV28 combines with J gene TRBJ1-2; D uncertain. The germline gives CDR1 MDHEN, CDR2 SYDVKM. The CDR3 has 12 residues. V lost 5 bases to trimming and J lost 3 bases, with 7 bases between them. CDR3 sequence reads: CASSQNYYGYTF. The CDR3 DNA sequence: TGTGCCAGCAGTCAGAATTACTATGGCTACACCTTC.

The chain is built from TRBV5-6 and TRBJ1-1; 8 nucleotides match TRBD1. The J segment lost 4 bases and the V segment lost 5 bases, leaving 4 bases of the junction unmatched. Germline-derived CDR1 and CDR2 are SGHDT and YYEEEE. The CDR3 sequence is 13 residues long. The CDR3 nucleotides are TGTGCCAGCAGGAAAACAGGGGGCACTGAAGCTTTCTTT. It yields the protein CASRKTGGTEAFF.

V gene TRBV5-1 combines with J gene TRBJ2-3; 8 bases agree with TRBD1. The CDR3 runs to 15 residues. Germline V gene sequence: CDR1 SGHRS, CDR2 YFSETQ. Germline trimming cut 7 bases from V and 11 bases from J; bases unmatched to any gene: 18. The CDR3 protein is CASGQGPESVSKQYF. DNA for the CDR3: TGCGCCAGCGGACAGGGTCCAGAAAGCGTCTCAAAGCAGTATTTT.

The chain carries TRBV19 and TRBJ2-2, with unresolved D. V was pared by 4 bases and J by 6 bases, with 9 bases between. CDR3 length: 13 residues. Looked up from germline, CDR1 is LNHDA and CDR2 is SQIVND (reference sequence). The CDR3 DNA follows: TGTGCCAGTAGTAGTTTTGGCCCCGGGGAGCTGTTTTTT. The encoded protein is CASSSFGPGELFF.

The chain carries TRBV5-1 and TRBJ2-7, with 7 positions matching TRBD1. J was trimmed by 0 bases and V by 1 base; bases with no gene match: 4. The CDR3 covers 15 residues. The germline gives CDR1 SGHRS, CDR2 YFSETQ. CDR3 amino acids: CASSLLGQDSYEQYF. The CDR3, as DNA: TGCGCCAGCAGCTTGCTTGGACAGGACTCCTACGAGCAGTACTTC.

This clone has only a few counts. This chain uses TRBV21-1 with TRBJ2-2; TRBD1 is taken as the D call from the table, unchecked against the DNA. TRBV21-1 is classified as a pseudogene. CDR3 length: 17 amino acids. CDR3 residues: CASSKSQQGKRTGELFF. The CDR3 nucleotides are TGTGCCAGCAGCAAATCACAACAGGGGAAACGCACCGGGGAGCTGTTTTTT.

The chain is built from TRBV11-1 and TRBJ2-1, with TRBD2 matching over 11 bases. The CDR3 runs 14 residues. The germline CDR1 and CDR2 sequences are SGHAT and FQDESV (reference sequence). With V trimmed by 5 bases and J by 9 bases, 6 bases remained unmatched. The CDR3 region is CASSSSGGAGEQFF. The CDR3 DNA reads TGTGCCAGCAGCAGTAGCGGGGGGGCCGGTGAGCAGTTCTTC.

This rearrangement joins TRBV6-1 to TRBJ1-2; 9 nucleotides match TRBD1. From germline, CDR1 is MNHNS and CDR2 SASEGT. The ends lost 6 bases at V and 5 bases at J; junction bases unmatched: 10. The CDR3 covers 15 residues. The CDR3 loop is CASRDTGGPIYGYTF. The CDR3 DNA reads as TGTGCCAGCAGGGACACAGGGGGCCCGATATATGGCTACACCTTC.

This clone has only one observation. This chain links TRBV2 with TRBJ1-4; a weak D match, TRBD1 (6 bases). Trimming took 3 bases from V and 6 from J, leaving 14 bases between them. Germline values: CDR1 SNHLY, CDR2 FYNNEI. CDR3 length: 15 amino acids. CDR3 DNA sequence: TGTGCCAGCAGTGAGAGACAGGCCCGAGATGAAAAACTGTTTTTT. The encoded protein is CASSERQARDEKLFF.

The chain combines TRBV15 with TRBJ1-1; 7 bases fit TRBD1. This CDR3 spans 16 amino acids. V lost 0 bases and J lost 0; bases outside the gene matches: 4. The V gene's germline CDR1 is LNHNV and CDR2 YYDKDF (reference sequence). CDR3 sequence reads: CATSREAGTVNTEAFF. The CDR3 region has the DNA TGTGCCACCAGCAGAGAAGCAGGGACAGTGAACACTGAAGCTTTCTTT.

This clone is a singleton in its sample. The chain employs TRBV5-1 and TRBJ2-1; no clear D. Germline values: CDR1 SGHRS, CDR2 YFSETQ. This CDR3 is 14 amino acids long. With 5 bases removed from V and 3 bases from J, the gap between germline ends came to 12 bases. CDR3 region: CASRRQENYNEQFF. The CDR3 region has the DNA TGCGCCAGCAGACGTCAGGAAAACTACAATGAGCAGTTCTTC.

The gene calls are TRBV27 and TRBJ1-2; 7 nucleotides match TRBD1. V lost 6 bases to trimming and J lost 6 bases; unmatched junction nucleotides: 10. Germline V gene lookup returns CDR1 MNHEY and CDR2 SMNVEV (reference sequence). This CDR3 is built from 14 residues. CDR3 protein: CASRYSDRNDGYTF. CDR3 nucleotide sequence: TGTGCCAGCAGATACTCGGACAGGAACGATGGCTACACCTTC.

The sample holds a few counts of this clone. The chain combines TRBV18 with TRBJ2-5; 8 bases are a match to TRBD2. The J call may not be correct, given that the DNA end is closer to TRBJ2-7. CDR1 is KGHSH, CDR2 LQKENI, per germline. The CDR3 extends over 14 amino acids. CDR3: CASSPQQAGDEQYF. CDR3 sequence (DNA): TGTGCCAGCTCACCACAGCAAGCGGGGGACGAGCAGTACTTC.

The CDR3, as DNA: TGTGCCAGCAGCTTCAGGGGACCCCTTAACTACGAGCAGTACTTC. Amino acids: CASSFRGPLNYEQYF. This chain joins TRBV5-4 and TRBJ2-7; D is possibly TRBD1 (6 bases). Trimming took 2 bases from V and 3 from J, leaving 15 bases between them. Germline V CDR1 and CDR2: SGHNT, YYREEE (reference sequence). CDR3 length equals 15 residues. The variable domain in full, completed from reference TRBV5-4 and TRBJ2-7, reads ETGVTQSPTHLIKTRGQQVTLRCSSQSGHNTVSWYQQALGQGPQFIFQYYREEENGRGNFPPRFSGLQFPNYSSELNVNALELDDSALYLCASSFRGPLNYEQYFGPGTRLTVT.

Worth noting for this clone: An end of the junction differs from the germline gene, which may be a read error. The genes are TRBV18 and TRBJ1-1, with a possible D match to TRBD1 (5 bases). The length of the CDR3 is 15 residues. Germline V CDR1 and CDR2: KGHSH, LQKENI. The CDR3 DNA reads TGTGCCAGCTCACCATATAAGGGGCGTATGACCACCGACCTCTGG. As protein: CASSPYKGRMTTDLW.

V and J are TRBV13 and TRBJ2-3; D is possibly TRBD2 (6 bases). V lost 2 bases and J lost 0, with 12 bases in between. The CDR3 has 16 residues. Looked up from germline, CDR1 is PRHDT and CDR2 is FYEKMQ (reference sequence). CDR3 in amino acids: CASSLFSGSSTDTQYF. The CDR3 DNA reads TGTGCCAGCAGCTTATTTAGCGGATCTAGCACAGATACGCAGTATTTT.

The rearrangement uses TRBV27 and TRBJ2-1, with TRBD2 identical over 7 bases. Germline trimming cut 6 bases from V and 14 bases from J; bases unmatched to any gene: 16. The CDR3 is 14 residues long. CDR1 is MNHEY, CDR2 SMNVEV, per germline (reference sequence). The chain's CDR3 is CASSFGGSGTSKFF. The CDR3 coding sequence is TGTGCCAGCAGCTTTGGCGGGAGTGGAACCTCCAAGTTCTTC.

The sample holds one count of this clone. The rearrangement uses TRBV9 and TRBJ1-3; 8 nucleotides align to TRBD1. The CDR3 totals 16 residues. Trimming at V came to 3 bases and at J to 0 bases, leaving 5 bases not matched to a gene. Germline CDR1 reads SGDLS; CDR2 reads YYNGEE. CDR3 in amino acids: CASSARTGNSGNTIYF. The DNA of the CDR3 is TGTGCCAGCAGCGCCCGGACAGGGAACTCTGGAAACACCATATATTTT.

The V call is TRBV5-1, the J call TRBJ1-1, with no clear D. Trimming cost V 3 bases and J 2 bases, with 11 bases left between them. CDR3 length: 14 residues. The V gene's germline CDR1 is SGHRS and CDR2 YFSETQ. For the CDR3, the DNA is TGCGCCAGCAGCTACGATGCGGGTAACACTGAAGCTTTCTTT. This codes for CASSYDAGNTEAFF. Complete variable domain (other parts from reference TRBV5-1 and TRBJ1-1): KAGVTQTPRYLIKTRGQQVTLSCSPISGHRSVSWYQQTPGQGLQFLFEYFSETQRNKGNFPGRFSGRQFSNSRSEMNVSTLELGDSALYLCASSYDAGNTEAFFGQGTRLTVV.